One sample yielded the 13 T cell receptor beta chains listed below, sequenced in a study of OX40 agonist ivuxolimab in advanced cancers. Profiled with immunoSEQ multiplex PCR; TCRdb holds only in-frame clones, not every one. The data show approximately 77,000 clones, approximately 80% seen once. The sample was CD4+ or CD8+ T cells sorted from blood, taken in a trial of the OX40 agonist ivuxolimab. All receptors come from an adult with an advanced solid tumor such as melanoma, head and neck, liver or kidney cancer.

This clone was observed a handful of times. The CDR3 DNA reads as TGCAGCGCCCCCGGTGAGCGCCTCCTCTACAATGAGCAGTTCTTC. Protein sequence: CSAPGERLLYNEQFF. The rearrangement links TRBV29-1 to TRBJ2-1; D unclear. Trimming left V 7 bases short and J 3 bases short, with 19 bases between. Germline V gene lookup returns CDR1 SQVTM and CDR2 ANQGSEA. This CDR3 spans 15 amino acids.

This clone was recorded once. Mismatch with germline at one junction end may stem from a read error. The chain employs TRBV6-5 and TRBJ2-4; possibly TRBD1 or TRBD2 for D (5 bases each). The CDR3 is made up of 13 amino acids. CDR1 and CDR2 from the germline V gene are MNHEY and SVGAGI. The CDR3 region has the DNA TGTGCCACCAGTGAGGGGGCCAAAAACATTCAGTACTTC. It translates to CATSEGAKNIQYF.

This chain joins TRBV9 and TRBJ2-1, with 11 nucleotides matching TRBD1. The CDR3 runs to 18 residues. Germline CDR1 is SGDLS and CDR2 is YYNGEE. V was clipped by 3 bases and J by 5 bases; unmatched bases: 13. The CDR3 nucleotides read TGTGCCAGCAGCGCCTACCTCACCCCGGGACAGGGGGACAATGAGCAGTTCTTC. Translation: CASSAYLTPGQGDNEQFF.

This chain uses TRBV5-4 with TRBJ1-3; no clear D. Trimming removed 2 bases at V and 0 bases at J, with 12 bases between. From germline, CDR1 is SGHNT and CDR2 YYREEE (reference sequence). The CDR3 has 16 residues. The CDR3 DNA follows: TGTGCCAGCAGCTTAGGCCCGGGAGTCTCTGGAAACACCATATATTTT. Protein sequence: CASSLGPGVSGNTIYF.

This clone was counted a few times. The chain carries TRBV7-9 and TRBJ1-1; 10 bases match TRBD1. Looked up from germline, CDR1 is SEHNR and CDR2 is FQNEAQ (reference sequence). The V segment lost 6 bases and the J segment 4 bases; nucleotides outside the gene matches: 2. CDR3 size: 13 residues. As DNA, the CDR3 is TGTGCCAGCAGTTGGACAGGGGGCACTGAAGCTTTCTTT. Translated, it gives CASSWTGGTEAFF.

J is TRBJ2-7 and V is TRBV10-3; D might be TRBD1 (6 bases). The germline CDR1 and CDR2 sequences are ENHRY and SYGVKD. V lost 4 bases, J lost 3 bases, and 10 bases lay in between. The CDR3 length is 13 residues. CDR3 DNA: TGTGCCATCAGTGGCCGACAGGACTACGAGCAGTACTTC. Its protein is CAISGRQDYEQYF.

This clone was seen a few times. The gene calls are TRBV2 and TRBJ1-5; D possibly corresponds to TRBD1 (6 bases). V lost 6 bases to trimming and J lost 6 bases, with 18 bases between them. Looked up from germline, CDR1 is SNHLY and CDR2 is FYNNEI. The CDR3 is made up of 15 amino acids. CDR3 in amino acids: CASRYQTGIGQPQHF. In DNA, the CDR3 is TGTGCCAGCAGGTATCAAACAGGGATCGGTCAGCCCCAGCATTTT.

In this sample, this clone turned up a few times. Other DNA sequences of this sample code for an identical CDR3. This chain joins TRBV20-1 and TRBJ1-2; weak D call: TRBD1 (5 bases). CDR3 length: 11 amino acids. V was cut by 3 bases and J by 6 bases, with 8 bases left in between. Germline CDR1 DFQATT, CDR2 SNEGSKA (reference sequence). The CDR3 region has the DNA TGCAGTGCTAGTACGGGGGATGGCTACACCTTC. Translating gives CSASTGDGYTF.

As DNA, the CDR3 is TGTGCCAGCAGTCGAGACAGGGAGTGGACTGAAGCTTTCTTT. Protein sequence: CASSRDREWTEAFF. The chain uses TRBV27 and TRBJ1-1, with 7 bases fitting TRBD1. After removal of 5 bases from V and 5 bases from J, the junction contained 8 bases not matched to a gene. CDR3 length: 14 residues. Germline V gives CDR1 MNHEY, CDR2 SMNVEV (reference sequence).

Here the CDR3 DNA reads TGCAGCGTTACGAGGACTAGCACAGATACGCAGTATTTT. Translated: CSVTRTSTDTQYF. The chain employs TRBV29-1 and TRBJ2-3; maybe TRBD2 (5 bases). This CDR3 has 13 residues. Trimming removed 5 bases from V and 0 bases from J, with 9 bases in between. From germline, CDR1 is SQVTM and CDR2 ANQGSEA.

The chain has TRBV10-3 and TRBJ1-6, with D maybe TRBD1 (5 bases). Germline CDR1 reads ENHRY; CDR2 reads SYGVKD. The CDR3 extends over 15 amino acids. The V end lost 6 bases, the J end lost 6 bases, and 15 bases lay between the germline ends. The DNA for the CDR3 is TGTGCCATCAGCGACGACAGCCTGGGTAATTCACCCCTCCACTTT. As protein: CAISDDSLGNSPLHF.

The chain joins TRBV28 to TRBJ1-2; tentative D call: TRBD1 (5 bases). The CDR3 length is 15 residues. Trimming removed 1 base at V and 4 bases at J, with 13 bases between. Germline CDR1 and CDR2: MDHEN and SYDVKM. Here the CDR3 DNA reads TGTGCCAGCAGTTTATCCCCAGACAGCTTCTATGGCTACACCTTC. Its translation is CASSLSPDSFYGYTF.

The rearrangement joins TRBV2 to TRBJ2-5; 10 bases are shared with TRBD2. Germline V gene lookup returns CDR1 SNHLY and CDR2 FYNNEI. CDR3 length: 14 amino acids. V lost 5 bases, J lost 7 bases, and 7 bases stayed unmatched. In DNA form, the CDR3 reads TGTGCCAGCAGTCGGCTAGCGGGAGACGGGACCCAGTACTTC. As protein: CASSRLAGDGTQYF.